Included here is one TCR beta chain sequence, with context. Its antigen is currently unknown. The sample comes from a study of cytomegalovirus exposure and HLA in healthy donors. Whole-study context: Prior work identified around 120 million unique TCR beta sequences in some 180 million T cells.

Trimming cost V 6 bases and J 3 bases; bases outside gene matches: 3. In germline, CDR1 is SNHLY, CDR2 FYNNEI. The CDR3 totals 14 residues. Findings of the study overall: A later examination showed that TCR association rates differed by HLA locus, with DRB1 most and HLA-C fewest. Reportedly, fewer N-insertions than the approximately 610-donor mean appeared in an Asian-associated ancestry cluster in a later analysis.

This PCR relied on a set of 60 Vbeta primers and 13 Jbeta primers. Clones were read by immunoSEQ multiplex PCR, and TCRdb kept only the in-frame ones, dropping some. The sample has about 200,000 clones, approximately 80% seen once. The sample consisted of PBMCs. The clonotype comes from a man between 40 and 49 years old in good health and CMV-seronegative. This rearrangement joins TRBV2 to TRBJ1-2, with TRBD1 identical over 11 bases. In DNA form, the CDR3 reads TGTGCCAGCAGGGAGGACAGGGGGCACTATGGCTACACCTTC. Amino acids: CASREDRGHYGYTF. Combining the CDR3 with reference TRBV2 and TRBJ1-2 gives the whole variable domain EPEVTQTPSHQVTQMGQEVILRCVPISNHLYFYWYRQILGQKVEFLVSFYNNEISEKSEIFDDQFSVERPDGSNFTLKIRSTKLEDSAMYFCASREDRGHYGYTFGSGTRLTVV.